This is a list of T cell receptor beta chains from one sample in a study of control samples from healthy donors and cancer patients. Sequenced by immunoSEQ multiplex PCR; TCRdb stores in-frame clones only, minus some. The data hold about 180,000 clones, with around nine tenths observed a single time. Sample: blood. The receptors were gathered from a man aged 25 to 40 in good health. The CDR3 runs from the conserved cysteine through the conserved F or W. Fields, in order: clone size, CDR3 length, D gene, V gene, J gene, CDR3 protein, CDR3 DNA. D genes are given only for firm matches. Clone size appears in some rows only: once, few, many, or a class for an expanded clone.

abundance: -; len: 14; d_gene: -; v_gene: TRBV19; j_gene: TRBJ1-2; CDR3aa: CASSITSEDYGYTF; CDR3nt: TGTGCCAGTAGTATAACATCGGAGGACTATGGCTACACCTTC
abundance: -; len: 14; d_gene: -; v_gene: TRBV30; j_gene: TRBJ2-7; CDR3aa: CAWRATSRSYEQYF; CDR3nt: TGTGCCTGGAGGGCCACATCTCGGAGTTACGAGCAGTACTTC
abundance: -; len: 16; d_gene: TRBD2; v_gene: TRBV29-1; j_gene: TRBJ2-7; CDR3aa: CSVEIAGGPGSYEQYF; CDR3nt: TGCAGCGTTGAAATAGCGGGGGGGCCTGGCTCCTACGAGCAGTACTTC
abundance: -; len: 19; d_gene: -; v_gene: TRBV7-9; j_gene: TRBJ2-6; CDR3aa: CASSPRPDRIYSGANVLTF; CDR3nt: TGTGCCAGCAGCCCAAGACCCGACAGGATCTACTCTGGGGCCAACGTCCTGACTTTC
abundance: -; len: 12; d_gene: -; v_gene: TRBV19; j_gene: TRBJ2-1; CDR3aa: CASASEYNEQFF; CDR3nt: TGTGCCAGTGCTAGCGAATACAATGAGCAGTTCTTC
abundance: once; len: 14; d_gene: -; v_gene: TRBV11-2; j_gene: TRBJ1-2; CDR3aa: CASSRDRLAGGYTF; CDR3nt: TGTGCCAGCAGCCGTGACAGGCTCGCTGGTGGCTACACCTTC
abundance: -; len: 15; d_gene: TRBD1; v_gene: TRBV5-4; j_gene: TRBJ2-7; CDR3aa: CASSWPGTGGNEQYF; CDR3nt: TGTGCCAGCAGCTGGCCCGGGACAGGGGGAAACGAGCAGTACTTC
abundance: -; len: 13; d_gene: TRBD1; v_gene: TRBV6-5; j_gene: TRBJ1-1; CDR3aa: CASSITGVTEAFF; CDR3nt: TGTGCCAGCAGTATAACAGGGGTTACTGAAGCTTTCTTT
abundance: -; len: 12; d_gene: -; v_gene: TRBV2; j_gene: TRBJ2-5; CDR3aa: CASRRGQETQYF; CDR3nt: TGTGCCAGCAGGAGGGGACAAGAGACCCAGTACTTC
abundance: -; len: 14; d_gene: -; v_gene: TRBV19; j_gene: TRBJ2-5; CDR3aa: CASSIDYSQETQYF; CDR3nt: TGTGCCAGTAGTATAGATTACAGTCAAGAGACCCAGTACTTC
abundance: once; len: 14; d_gene: -; v_gene: TRBV7-8; j_gene: TRBJ2-7; CDR3aa: CASSSDREGYEQYF; CDR3nt: TGTGCCAGCAGCTCAGACAGGGAGGGTTACGAGCAGTACTTC
abundance: -; len: 14; d_gene: -; v_gene: TRBV27; j_gene: TRBJ2-5; CDR3aa: CASSLRDTQETQYF; CDR3nt: TGTGCCAGCAGTTTGAGGGACACCCAAGAGACCCAGTACTTC
abundance: few; len: 16; d_gene: TRBD2; v_gene: TRBV7-2; j_gene: TRBJ2-1; CDR3aa: CASSGGLAGGRNEQFF; CDR3nt: TGTGCCAGCAGCGGTGGCCTAGCGGGAGGGAGAAATGAGCAGTTCTTC
abundance: -; len: 14; d_gene: -; v_gene: TRBV2; j_gene: TRBJ1-1; CDR3aa: CASSDRVLNTEAFF; CDR3nt: TGTGCCAGCAGTGACAGAGTCCTTAACACTGAAGCTTTCTTT